Below, one TCR beta chain is given with its context. Its matching antigen is unknown. This entry is derived from a study of T cell responses to AZD1222 COVID-19 vaccine. Study results and limitations: The peak T cell response came first, and repertoires were sampled only after it. Targeting of unmutated variant regions was reportedly seen in nearly half of spike-specific TCRs. Across the whole spike, CD4 TCRs peaked at regions 160-218 and 743-854.

TCRdb's copy holds only in-frame clones and misses some; the assay was immunoSEQ multiplex PCR. The table shows around 120,000 clones, with 85% to 90% occurring only once. This CDR3 comprises 16 residues. V was cut by 2 bases and J by 2 bases, with 15 bases left in between. CDR1 and CDR2 (germline): SGHDT, YYEEEE. This sequence originates from an adult who received the AZD1222 COVID-19 vaccine. The sample here was peripheral blood, taken 28 days after the second AZD1222 dose. The chain uses TRBV5-6 and TRBJ2-3; D is perhaps TRBD1 or TRBD2 (5 bases each). The CDR3 loop is CASSFPTGLHTDTQYF. The CDR3 region has the DNA TGTGCCAGCAGCTTCCCAACGGGGCTCCACACAGATACGCAGTATTTT. Full variable domain (rest looked up from reference TRBV5-6 and TRBJ2-3): DAGVTQSPTHLIKTRGQQVTLRCSPKSGHDTVSWYQQALGQGPQFIFQYYEEEERQRGNFPDRFSGHQFPNYSSELNVNALLLGDSALYLCASSFPTGLHTDTQYFGPGTRLTVL.